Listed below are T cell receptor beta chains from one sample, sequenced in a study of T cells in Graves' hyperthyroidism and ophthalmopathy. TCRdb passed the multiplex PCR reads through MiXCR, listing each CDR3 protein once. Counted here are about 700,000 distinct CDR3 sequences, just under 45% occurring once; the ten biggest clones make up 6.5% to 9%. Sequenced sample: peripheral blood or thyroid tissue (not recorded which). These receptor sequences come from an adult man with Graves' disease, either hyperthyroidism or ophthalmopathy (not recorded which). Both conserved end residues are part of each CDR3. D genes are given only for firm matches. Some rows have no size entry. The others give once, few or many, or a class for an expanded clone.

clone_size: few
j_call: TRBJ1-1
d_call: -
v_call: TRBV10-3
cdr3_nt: TGTGCCAGCCGGTCGGAGAGCATGAACACTGAAGCTTTCTTT
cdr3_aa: CASRSESMNTEAFF

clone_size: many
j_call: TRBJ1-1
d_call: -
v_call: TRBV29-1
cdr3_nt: TGCAGCGTTGAAGGCGTGGGAACACAAACCTTT
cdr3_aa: CSVEGVGTQTF

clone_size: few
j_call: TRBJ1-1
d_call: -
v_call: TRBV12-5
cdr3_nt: TGTGCTAGTGGGGTGACGGGTGAAGCTTTCTTT
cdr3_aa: CASGVTGEAFF

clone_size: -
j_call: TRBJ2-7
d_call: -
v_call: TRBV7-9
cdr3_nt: TGTGCCAGCAGCCACGAGATAGCCTCCTACGAGCAGTACTTC
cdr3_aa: CASSHEIASYEQYF

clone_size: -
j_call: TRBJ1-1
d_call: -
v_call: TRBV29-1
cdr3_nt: TGCAGCGCGAATCAGCAGAACACTGAAGCTTTCTTT
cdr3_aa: CSANQQNTEAFF

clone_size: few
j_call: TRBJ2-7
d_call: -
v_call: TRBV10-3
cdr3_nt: TGTGCCATCAGTGAAGTCTTGCTCGACTACGAGCAGTACTTC
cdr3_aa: CAISEVLLDYEQYF

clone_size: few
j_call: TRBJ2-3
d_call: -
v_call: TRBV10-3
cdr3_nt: TGTGCCATCAGTGAGGGACATCGAAAGGATACGCAGTATTTT
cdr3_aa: CAISEGHRKDTQYF

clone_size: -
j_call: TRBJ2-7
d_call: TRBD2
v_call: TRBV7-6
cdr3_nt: TGTGCCAGCAGCTTAAGGACTAGCGGGAACTACGAGCAGTACTTC
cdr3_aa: CASSLRTSGNYEQYF

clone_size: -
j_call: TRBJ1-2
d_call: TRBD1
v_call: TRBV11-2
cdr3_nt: TGTGCCAGCAGTCGACAGGGGGCGAACTATGGCTACACCTTC
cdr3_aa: CASSRQGANYGYTF

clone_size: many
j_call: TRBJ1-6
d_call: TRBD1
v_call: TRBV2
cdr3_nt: TGTGCCAGCAGCCCCGGGACAGGCACCTCACCCCTCCACTTT
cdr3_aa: CASSPGTGTSPLHF

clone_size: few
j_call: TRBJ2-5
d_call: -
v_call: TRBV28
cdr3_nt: TGTGCCAGCAGTCGTCGATTACTAGGGGAGACCCAGTACTTC
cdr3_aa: CASSRRLLGETQYF

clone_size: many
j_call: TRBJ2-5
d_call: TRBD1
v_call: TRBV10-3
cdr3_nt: TGTGCCATCAGTGAGCCAGCTGGGACAGGGGATCGAGAGACCCAGTACTTC
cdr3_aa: CAISEPAGTGDRETQYF

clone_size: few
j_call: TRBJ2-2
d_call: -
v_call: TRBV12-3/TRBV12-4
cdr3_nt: TGTGCCAGCAGACCGGCCATCAACACCGGGGAGCTGTTTTTT
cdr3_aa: CASRPAINTGELFF

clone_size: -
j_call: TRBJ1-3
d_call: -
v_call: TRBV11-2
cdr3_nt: TGTGCCAGCGGACGGACGGTTAACCATGGCTACACCATATATTTT
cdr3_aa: CASGRTVNHGYTIYF

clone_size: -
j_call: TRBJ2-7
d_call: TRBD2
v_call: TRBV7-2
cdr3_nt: TGTGCCAGCAGCTTAGGGGTAGCGGGGCTCTACGAGCAGTACTTC
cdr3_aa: CASSLGVAGLYEQYF

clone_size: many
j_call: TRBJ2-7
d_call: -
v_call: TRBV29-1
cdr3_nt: TGCAGCGTTGAAAGGGTAGACAGTTCCTACGAGCAGTACTTC
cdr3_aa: CSVERVDSSYEQYF

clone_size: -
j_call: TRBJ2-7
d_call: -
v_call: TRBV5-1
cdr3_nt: TGCGCCAGCAGCTTGGCCGACCTCCGGGGGGAGCAGTACTTC
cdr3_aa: CASSLADLRGEQYF

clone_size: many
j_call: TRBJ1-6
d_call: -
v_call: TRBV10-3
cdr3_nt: TGTGCCATCAGCGAGGAGGGGGTCGGATCACCCCTCCACTTT
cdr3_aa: CAISEEGVGSPLHF

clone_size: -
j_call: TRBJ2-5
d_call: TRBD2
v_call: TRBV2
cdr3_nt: TGTGCCAGCAGTGAAGGGCTAGCGGGGAGCGCCGGAGAGACCCAGTACTTC
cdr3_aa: CASSEGLAGSAGETQYF

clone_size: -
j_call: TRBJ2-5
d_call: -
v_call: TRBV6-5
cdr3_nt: TGTGCCATCAGTTACTCTTCCATGACATCGGTACAGGCCGAGACCCAGTACTTC
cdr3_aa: CAISYSSMTSVQAETQYF

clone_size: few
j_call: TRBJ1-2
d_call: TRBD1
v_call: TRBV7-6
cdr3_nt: TGTGCCAGTAGCATCACCCTAGACAGGGGGATCGGCTATGGCTACACCTTC
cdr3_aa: CASSITLDRGIGYGYTF

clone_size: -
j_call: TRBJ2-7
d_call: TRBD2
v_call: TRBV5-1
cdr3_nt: TGCGCCAGCAGCTCCACGGGGACTAGCGGGAACTACGAGCAGTACTTC
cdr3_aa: CASSSTGTSGNYEQYF

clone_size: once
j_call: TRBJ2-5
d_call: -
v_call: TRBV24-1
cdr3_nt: TGTGCCACCAGTGATGATTTTGGGACCCAGTACTTC
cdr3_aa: CATSDDFGTQYF

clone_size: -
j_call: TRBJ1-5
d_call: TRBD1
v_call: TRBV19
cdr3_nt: TGTGCCAGTAGAACTACAGGGGTGGGCAATCAGCCCCAGCATTTT
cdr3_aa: CASRTTGVGNQPQHF